This T cell receptor (beta chain) emerged from a study of esophageal squamous cell carcinoma under preoperative chemotherapy. The study's findings and limits: Paclitaxel-nedaplatin therapy caused immediate, substantial clonotype frequency changes. Chemotherapy was followed by significantly higher TCR diversity in peripheral T cells only, not tumor-infiltrating lymphocytes. Peripheral T cells migrating into the tumor appeared to partly supply post-treatment tumor-infiltrating lymphocytes.

With respect to this clonotype: Its target is not known.

Specified time point: before preoperative PTX-NDP chemotherapy. Germline values: CDR1 SGHDT, CDR2 YYEEEE. V lost 4 bases to trimming and J lost 3 bases; unmatched junction nucleotides: 13. CDR3 size: 17 residues. Using its own MiXCR run on the PCR reads, TCRdb lists one record per CDR3 protein. This sample carries roughly 30,000 distinct CDR3 sequences, roughly half of them seen once, and the ten largest clones take approximately 12%. This clonotype was sampled from a human donor with esophageal squamous cell carcinoma. The donor label of this sample is uncertain. V usage is TRBV5-6 and J usage is TRBJ2-4, with 7 bases identical to TRBD1. This specimen was collected from a patient given preoperative chemotherapy. In DNA, the CDR3 is TGTGCCAGCAGCCTCAGGGGGAACAGGGCGGACAAAAACATTCAGTACTTC. Translated, it gives CASSLRGNRADKNIQYF.